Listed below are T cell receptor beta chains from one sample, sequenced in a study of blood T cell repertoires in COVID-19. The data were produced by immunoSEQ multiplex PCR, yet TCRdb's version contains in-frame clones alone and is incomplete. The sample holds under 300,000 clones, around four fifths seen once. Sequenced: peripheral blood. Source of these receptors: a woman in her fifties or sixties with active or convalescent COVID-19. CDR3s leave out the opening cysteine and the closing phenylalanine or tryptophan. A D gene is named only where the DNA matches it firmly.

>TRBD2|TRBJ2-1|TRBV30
AWNRLAGGPVSLDNEQF
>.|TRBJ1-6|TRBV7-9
ASSLAPGEGRSPLH
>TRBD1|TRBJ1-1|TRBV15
ATSRDTRTGTEAF
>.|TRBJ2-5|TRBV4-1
ASSQDVEETQY
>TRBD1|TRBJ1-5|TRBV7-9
ASSSTTGGGNQPQH
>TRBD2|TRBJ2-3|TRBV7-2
ASSPTSPSTDTQY
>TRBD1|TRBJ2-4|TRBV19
ASSPGDRQAKNIQY
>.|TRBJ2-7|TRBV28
ASRMGGTYEQY
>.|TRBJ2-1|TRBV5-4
ASSAGQKPHEQF
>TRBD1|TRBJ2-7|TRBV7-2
ASSLEGAIRSYEQY
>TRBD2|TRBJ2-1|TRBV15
ATSRDASGYNEQF
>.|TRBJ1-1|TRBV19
ASSIDHQGGRTEAF
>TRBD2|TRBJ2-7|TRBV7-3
ASSPGTSYEQY
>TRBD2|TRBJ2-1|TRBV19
ASSTDRISGGDNEQF
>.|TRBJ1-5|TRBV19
ASSTGQINQPQH
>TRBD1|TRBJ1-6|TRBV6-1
ASSEGQVNSPLY
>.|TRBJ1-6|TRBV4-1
ASSPGEGADSPLH
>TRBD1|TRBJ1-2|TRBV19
ASSIIPQGGYGYT
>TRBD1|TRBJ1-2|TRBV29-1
SVEPTGGAAYGYT
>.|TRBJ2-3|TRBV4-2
ASSQDLAGEDTQY
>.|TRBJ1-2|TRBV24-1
ATSDLQGYT
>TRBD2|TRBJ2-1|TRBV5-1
ASRTTLAGGSGNEQF
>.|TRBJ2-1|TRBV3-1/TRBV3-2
ASSRPGLQNNEQF
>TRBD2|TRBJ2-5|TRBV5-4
ASRPRSGRAEETQY
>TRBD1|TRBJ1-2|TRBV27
ASSSYTGDGYT
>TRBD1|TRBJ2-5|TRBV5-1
ASSPGTAYQETQY
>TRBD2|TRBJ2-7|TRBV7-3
ASSLIAGTYEQY
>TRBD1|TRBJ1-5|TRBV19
ASSTTGGHQPQH
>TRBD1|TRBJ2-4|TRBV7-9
ASSLLSGQGGENIQY
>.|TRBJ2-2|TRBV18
ASSPPSGDAGELF
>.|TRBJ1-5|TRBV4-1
ASSPEPTRSNQPQH
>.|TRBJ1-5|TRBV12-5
ASGSGQRNQPQH
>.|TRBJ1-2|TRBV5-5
ASRTTGSGYT
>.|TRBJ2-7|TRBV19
ASARGPYEQY
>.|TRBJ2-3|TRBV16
ASSLTSTGRFADTQY
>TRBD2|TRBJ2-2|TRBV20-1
SASGLAGGGTGELF
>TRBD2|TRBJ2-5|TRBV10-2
ASRNLTFAGGGETQY
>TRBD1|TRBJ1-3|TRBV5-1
ASSARTGVHSGNTIY
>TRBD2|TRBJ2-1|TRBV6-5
AAGGGRANEQF
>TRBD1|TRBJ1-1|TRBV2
ASSEPTGVEAF
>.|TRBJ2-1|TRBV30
ATGWAGLPNEQF
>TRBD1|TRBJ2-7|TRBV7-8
ASSLVGTANYEQY
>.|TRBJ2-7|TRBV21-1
ASSPGGRALYEQY
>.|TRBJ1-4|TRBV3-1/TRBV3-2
ASSQASEKLF
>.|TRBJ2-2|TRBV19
ASSSDQDWNTGELF
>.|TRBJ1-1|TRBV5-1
ASSFGQGYAEAF
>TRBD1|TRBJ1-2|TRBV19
ASSNGQRGRYT
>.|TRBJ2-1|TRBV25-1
ASSEGGGSYNEQF
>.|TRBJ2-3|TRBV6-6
ASSYSRQEADTQY
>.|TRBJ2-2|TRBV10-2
ATAPNQLVTGELF
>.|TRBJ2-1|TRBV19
ASSIGGVYNEQF
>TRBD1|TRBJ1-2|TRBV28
ASSLPTGGGDGYT
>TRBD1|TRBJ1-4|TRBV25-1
ASSVRDRGPWGDEKLF
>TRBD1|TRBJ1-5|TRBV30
AWSRGGTAYQPQH
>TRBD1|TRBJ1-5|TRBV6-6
ASSGRTGTNQPQH
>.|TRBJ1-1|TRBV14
ASSPQLAGVGTEAF
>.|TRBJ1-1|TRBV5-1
ASSLGRIGAEAF
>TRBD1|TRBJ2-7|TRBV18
ASSEDRGPYEQY
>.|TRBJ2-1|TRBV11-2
ASSSNYGSYNEQF
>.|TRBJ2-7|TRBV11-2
ASSLFTGYSSYEQY